A single sample gave rise to the 7 T cell receptor beta chains below, sequenced in a study of cytomegalovirus exposure and HLA in healthy donors. 13 Jbeta primers and 60 Vbeta primers were used for the PCR. TCRdb's table, derived via immunoSEQ multiplex PCR, lists solely in-frame clones and lacks some. The sample has fewer than 130,000 clones; around 78% are singletons. The sample comprised PBMCs. The receptor set was obtained from a woman younger than 45 in good health and CMV-seronegative.

The rearrangement uses TRBV28 and TRBJ1-1; D perhaps matches TRBD1 (5 bases). V lost 10 bases, J lost 5 bases, and 17 bases lay in between. Germline V gives CDR1 MDHEN, CDR2 SYDVKM. This CDR3 contains 13 residues. This chain's CDR3 is CAIDLGARTEAFF. CDR3 sequence (DNA): TGTGCCATCGATCTAGGGGCGAGGACTGAAGCTTTCTTT.

This chain links TRBV25-1 with TRBJ2-7, with TRBD1 matching 10 bases. The V gene end was trimmed by 6 bases and the J gene end by 4 bases; junction bases not matched to a gene: 9. CDR1 MGHDK and CDR2 SYGVNS come from the germline V gene. The CDR3 is 15 residues long. CDR3 DNA: TGTGCCAGCAGCGCGAGACAGGGGGCACCATACGAGCAGTACTTC. Protein: CASSARQGAPYEQYF.

V and J are TRBV5-1 and TRBJ1-1, with D uncertain. Per the germline V gene, CDR1 is SGHRS and CDR2 is YFSETQ. The V end was cut by 0 bases, the J end by 1 base, with 7 bases between. The CDR3 contains 14 residues. The chain's CDR3 is CASSLGPANTEAFF. CDR3 in DNA: TGCGCCAGCAGCTTGGGGCCCGCGAACACTGAAGCTTTCTTT. Supplemented by reference TRBV5-1 and TRBJ1-1, the full variable domain reads KAGVTQTPRYLIKTRGQQVTLSCSPISGHRSVSWYQQTPGQGLQFLFEYFSETQRNKGNFPGRFSGRQFSNSRSEMNVSTLELGDSALYLCASSLGPANTEAFFGQGTRLTVV.

J is TRBJ2-3 and V is TRBV7-3, with D unclear. The CDR3 sequence is 14 residues long. Germline values: CDR1 SGHTA, CDR2 FQGTGA. V was clipped by 3 bases and J by 6 bases, with 13 bases between them. The CDR3 DNA sequence: TGTGCCAGCAGCTTCCCCCCCCAGTTTGATACGCAGTATTTT. Its translation is CASSFPPQFDTQYF.

The gene calls are TRBV4-1 and TRBJ2-7; a weak D match, TRBD2 (6 bases). The germline gives CDR1 MGHRA, CDR2 YSYEKL. V was cut by 1 base and J by 2 bases, with 12 bases left in between. The CDR3 is 15 residues long. CDR3 region: CASSQGVRLAYEQYF. The CDR3 nucleotides are TGCGCCAGCAGCCAAGGCGTCCGACTAGCCTACGAGCAGTACTTC.

The chain uses TRBV5-1 and TRBJ2-1; 11 bases map to TRBD1. After removal of 2 bases from V and 6 bases from J, the junction contained 7 bases not matched to a gene. Germline V gene data show CDR1 as SGHRS and CDR2 as YFSETQ. This CDR3 comprises 16 residues. The chain's CDR3 is CASSLNGQGAGNEQFF. Written as DNA, the CDR3 is TGCGCCAGCAGCTTAAACGGACAGGGGGCGGGCAATGAGCAGTTCTTC. Variable domain in full (rest from reference TRBV5-1 and TRBJ2-1): KAGVTQTPRYLIKTRGQQVTLSCSPISGHRSVSWYQQTPGQGLQFLFEYFSETQRNKGNFPGRFSGRQFSNSRSEMNVSTLELGDSALYLCASSLNGQGAGNEQFFGPGTRLTVL.

This clone was seen just once. This chain links TRBV5-1 with TRBJ1-2; a possible D gene is TRBD1 (5 bases). The V end was cut by 3 bases, the J end by 0 bases, with 12 bases between. Germline CDR1 reads SGHRS; CDR2 reads YFSETQ. The CDR3 extends over 15 amino acids. DNA of the CDR3: TGCGCCAGCAGCTCCCGGGGGGGAACTAACTATGGCTACACCTTC. Translated, it gives CASSSRGGTNYGYTF.